These 10 T cell receptor beta chains were sequenced from one sample in a study of shared clonotypes between healthy human individuals. The assay was immunoSEQ multiplex PCR, and TCRdb's table has in-frame clones only and misses some. The table has 1 million to 1.2 million clones, about 80% seen once. Sequenced: memory CD4+ T cells from PBMCs. Documented subset: CD45RA-negative fraction. All receptors come from a man younger than 30 in good health. Some clones in this sample may be carry-over from other donors' samples.

The rearrangement joins TRBV7-8 to TRBJ1-2; TRBD1 agrees at 11 bases. The CDR3 has 14 amino acids. Germline V gives CDR1 SGHVS, CDR2 FQNEAQ. Losses at the gene ends were 5 bases for V and 8 bases for J; bases not matched to a gene: 7. The DNA for the CDR3 is TGTGCCAGCAGCCCGGACAGGGGGCTTTGGGGCTACACCTTC. Its translation is CASSPDRGLWGYTF.

This chain joins TRBV7-9 and TRBJ1-1; the D gene is possibly TRBD1 (5 bases). The CDR3 spans 15 residues. The germline V and J ends were trimmed by 2 bases and 4 bases, with 14 bases remaining between them. Germline CDR1 SEHNR, CDR2 FQNEAQ (reference sequence). CDR3 bases: TGTGCCAGCAGCTTATTCGGGGCGGCAGGCACTGAAGCTTTCTTT. Translated, it gives CASSLFGAAGTEAFF. Based on the CDR3 plus reference TRBV7-9 and TRBJ1-1, the full variable domain is DTGVSQNPRHKITKRGQNVTFRCDPISEHNRLYWYRQTLGQGPEFLTYFQNEAQLEKSRLLSDRFSAERPKGSFSTLEIQRTEQGDSAMYLCASSLFGAAGTEAFFGQGTRLTVV.

This chain joins TRBV7-9 and TRBJ1-1; 7 bases are a match to TRBD1. V lost 2 bases and J lost 9; bases outside the gene matches: 6. CDR1 is SEHNR, CDR2 FQNEAQ, per germline (reference sequence). The CDR3 length is 13 residues. CDR3 protein: CASSLMAGGQAFF. In DNA, the CDR3 is TGTGCCAGCAGCTTAATGGCAGGGGGGCAAGCTTTCTTT.

This chain connects TRBV10-3 to TRBJ1-3; 10 bases agree with TRBD1. The V gene's germline CDR1 is ENHRY and CDR2 SYGVKD. The CDR3 has 15 amino acids. J was trimmed by 3 bases and V by 6 bases; bases with no gene match: 5. The CDR3 DNA reads TGTGCCATCAGGGCGGGACAGGGGAATGGAAACACCATATATTTT. Amino acids: CAIRAGQGNGNTIYF.

In regard to this clone: A junction end diverges from the germline sequence, so it may reflect a read error. This chain links TRBV9 with TRBJ2-5; no firm D call. The CDR3 loop spans 12 amino acids. Germline V lookup: CDR1 SGDLS, CDR2 YYNGEE. CDR3 DNA: TGTGCCAGCAGCGTGGATCAAGGGACCCAGTACTTC. Amino acid sequence: CASSVDQGTQYF.

The chain links TRBV6-6 to TRBJ1-1; perhaps TRBD1 as D (5 bases). The length of the CDR3 is 15 residues. Germline CDR1 and CDR2: MNHNY and SVGAGI (reference sequence). Trimming shortened V by 6 bases and J by 1 base, and 15 bases separated the two germline ends. The CDR3 bases are TGTGCCAGCAGGGGACGGGGGATCCAGAACACTGAAGCTTTCTTT. Translated, it gives CASRGRGIQNTEAFF.

This rearrangement joins TRBV9 to TRBJ1-4; no definite D call. Germline values: CDR1 SGDLS, CDR2 YYNGEE. The CDR3 consists of 14 residues. Trimming left V 0 bases short and J 6 bases short, with 9 bases between. The CDR3 nucleotides are TGTGCCAGCAGCGTAGGCGGCGCAGATGAAAAACTGTTTTTT. Protein product: CASSVGGADEKLFF.

Note on this clone: This sample also contains other DNA sequences that code for the same CDR3. The chain carries TRBV5-1 and TRBJ2-2, with D unresolved. This CDR3 region has 14 residues. Per germline, CDR1 SGHRS and CDR2 YFSETQ. The V end lost 0 bases, the J end lost 0 bases, and 3 bases lay between the germline ends. As DNA, the CDR3 is TGCGCCAGCAGCTTGGCGTCGAACACCGGGGAGCTGTTTTTT. This sequence encodes CASSLASNTGELFF.

This sequence joins TRBV7-9 and TRBJ1-1, with 10 bases identical to TRBD1. CDR3 size: 13 residues. Germline CDR1 SEHNR, CDR2 FQNEAQ (reference sequence). The trim removed 5 bases at V and 4 bases at J, leaving 1 base unmatched. CDR3 nucleotide sequence: TGTGCCAGCAGCCGACAGGGGGCCACTGAAGCTTTCTTT. Translated: CASSRQGATEAFF.

The rearrangement joins TRBV5-1 to TRBJ2-3; 14 bases are shared with TRBD2. CDR1 and CDR2 from the germline V gene are SGHRS and YFSETQ. With 4 bases clipped from V and 5 bases from J, the junction kept 9 bases outside the gene matches. CDR3 length equals 17 residues. The CDR3 bases are TGCGCCAGCAGCCAGGCCGGACTAGCGGGAGGTTTAGATACGCAGTATTTT. Its protein is CASSQAGLAGGLDTQYF.